These 7 T cell receptor beta chains were all obtained from the same sample, sequenced in a study of technical replicates of blood from several donors. The method was immunoSEQ multiplex PCR; TCRdb's version includes in-frame clones alone and lacks a portion of them. The sample lists around 60,000 clones; about 88% were seen once. Sequenced: PBMCs. The receptors here all came from a human donor in good health. Some clones in this sample may be carry-over from other donors' samples.

Comment on this clone: Mismatch with germline at one junction end may stem from a read error. V is TRBV18 and J is TRBJ1-4; tentative D call: TRBD1 (6 bases). Germline V gene sequence: CDR1 KGHSH, CDR2 LQKENI. This CDR3 is 14 amino acids long. DNA for the CDR3: TGTGCCAGCTCCACCGGGACAACAAATGAAAAACTGTTTTTT. Translated: CASSTGTTNEKLFF.

This clone was detected a few times. This chain links TRBV29-1 with TRBJ2-1; 8 bases are shared with TRBD1. From germline, CDR1 is SQVTM and CDR2 ANQGSEA. Losses at the gene ends were 7 bases for V and 2 bases for J; bases not matched to a gene: 7. This CDR3 contains 14 residues. CDR3 in DNA: TGCAGCGGGACCCTGGGACAGGCCTACAATGAGCAGTTCTTC. It translates to CSGTLGQAYNEQFF.

The chain is built from TRBV5-1 and TRBJ2-1, with TRBD2 matching over 10 bases. Germline values: CDR1 SGHRS, CDR2 YFSETQ. CDR3 length: 15 amino acids. The V gene end was trimmed by 1 base and the J gene end by 4 bases; junction bases not matched to a gene: 2. The CDR3 DNA reads as TGCGCCAGCAGCTTGTCTAGCGGGGGTTACAATGAGCAGTTCTTC. This codes for CASSLSSGGYNEQFF.

The chain employs TRBV5-1 and TRBJ1-2; possible D gene TRBD1, 5 bases. Trimming left V 9 bases short and J 6 bases short, with 21 bases between. CDR3 length equals 14 residues. The germline V gene encodes CDR1 SGHRS and CDR2 YFSETQ. The CDR3 nucleotides read TGCGCCACCGGGCGGGGCAGGGAAGGGGATGGCTACACCTTC. Amino acids: CATGRGREGDGYTF.

This chain links TRBV9 with TRBJ2-7, with 7 positions matching TRBD1. Unmatched junction bases numbered 7, after V lost 4 bases and J lost 6 bases. The CDR3 is 13 residues long. Per germline, CDR1 SGDLS and CDR2 YYNGEE. The CDR3 nucleotides read TGTGCCAGCAGCCCGACAGGGTTTGGCGAGCAGTACTTC. The encoded protein is CASSPTGFGEQYF.

This sequence joins TRBV5-1 and TRBJ2-5; TRBD2 matches 8 bases. Germline V gene data show CDR1 as SGHRS and CDR2 as YFSETQ. This CDR3 has 13 amino acids. V lost 7 bases to trimming and J lost 1 base; unmatched junction nucleotides: 3. The chain's CDR3 is CASRSGIQETQYF. CDR3 in DNA: TGCGCCAGCCGTAGCGGGATCCAAGAGACCCAGTACTTC. Full variable domain (rest looked up from reference TRBV5-1 and TRBJ2-5): KAGVTQTPRYLIKTRGQQVTLSCSPISGHRSVSWYQQTPGQGLQFLFEYFSETQRNKGNFPGRFSGRQFSNSRSEMNVSTLELGDSALYLCASRSGIQETQYFGPGTRLLVL.

The chain joins TRBV6-5 to TRBJ1-6; D perhaps matches TRBD1 (5 bases). Trimming cost V 8 bases and J 11 bases, with 16 bases left between them. CDR3 length equals 13 residues. Germline CDR1 is MNHEY and CDR2 is SVGAGI. Here the CDR3 reads CASWGGEGTPLHF. Here the CDR3 DNA reads TGTGCCAGCTGGGGCGGGGAAGGGACACCCCTCCACTTT.